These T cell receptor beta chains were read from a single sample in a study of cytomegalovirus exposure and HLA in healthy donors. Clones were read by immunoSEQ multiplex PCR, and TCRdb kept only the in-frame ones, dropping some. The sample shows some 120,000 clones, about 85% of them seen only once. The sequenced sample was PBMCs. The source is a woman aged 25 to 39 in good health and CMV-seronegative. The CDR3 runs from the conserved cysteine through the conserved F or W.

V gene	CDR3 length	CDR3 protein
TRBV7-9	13	CASSPGTNTEAFF
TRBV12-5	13	CASGLDRGFTLHF
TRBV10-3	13	CAIRAGGADEQFF
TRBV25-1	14	CASSDPRWGGKLFF
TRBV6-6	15	CASSNPQGRDQPQHF
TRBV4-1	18	CASSQGEVLGGAGTEAFF
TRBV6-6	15	CASSYSGNSNQPQHF
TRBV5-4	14	CASSSTGRNYGYTF
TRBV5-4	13	CASSGRANTEAFF
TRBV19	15	CASSIGGSPHNEQFF
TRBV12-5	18	CASGLVSGEGTFLNEQFF
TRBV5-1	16	CASSWTSGGVQETQYF
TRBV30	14	CAWSVPAGGTEAFF
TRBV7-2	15	CASSYTSGGHYEQYF
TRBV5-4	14	CASSADRGPYEQYF
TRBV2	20	CASTDKWAGIHLRGTDTQYF
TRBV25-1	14	CASSETLTSRGQFF
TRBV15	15	CATSRGDRDNQPQHF
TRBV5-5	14	CASTQDRGIDGYTF
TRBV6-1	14	CASSERDLNTEAFF
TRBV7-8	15	CASSPAAGRNNEQFF
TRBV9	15	CASSAGQGLYYGYTF
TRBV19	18	CASSIDGVGLAPSYEQYF
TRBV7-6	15	CASSLASGQGNIQYF
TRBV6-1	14	CASLIGTDSYEQYF
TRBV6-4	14	CASRQVAGGYGYTF
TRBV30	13	CACRQGLNQPQHF
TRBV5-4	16	CASSSGAGRSNEKLFF
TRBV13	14	CASSARQATLGYTF